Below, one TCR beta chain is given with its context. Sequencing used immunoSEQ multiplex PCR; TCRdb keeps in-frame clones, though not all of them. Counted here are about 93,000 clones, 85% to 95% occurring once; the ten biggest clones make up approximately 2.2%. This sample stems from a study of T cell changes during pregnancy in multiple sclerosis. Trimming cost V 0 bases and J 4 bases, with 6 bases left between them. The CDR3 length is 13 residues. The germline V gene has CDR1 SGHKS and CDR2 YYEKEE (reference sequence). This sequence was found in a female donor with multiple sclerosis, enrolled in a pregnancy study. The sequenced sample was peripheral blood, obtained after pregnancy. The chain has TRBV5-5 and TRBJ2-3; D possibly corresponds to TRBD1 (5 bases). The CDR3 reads CASSLEGSDTQYF. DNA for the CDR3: TGTGCCAGCAGCTTGGAGGGGTCAGATACGCAGTATTTT. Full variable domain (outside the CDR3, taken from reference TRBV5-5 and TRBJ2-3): DAGVTQSPTHLIKTRGQQVTLRCSPISGHKSVSWYQQVLGQGPQFIFQYYEKEERGRGNFPDRFSARQFPNYSSELNVNALLLGDSALYLCASSLEGSDTQYFGPGTRLTVL.